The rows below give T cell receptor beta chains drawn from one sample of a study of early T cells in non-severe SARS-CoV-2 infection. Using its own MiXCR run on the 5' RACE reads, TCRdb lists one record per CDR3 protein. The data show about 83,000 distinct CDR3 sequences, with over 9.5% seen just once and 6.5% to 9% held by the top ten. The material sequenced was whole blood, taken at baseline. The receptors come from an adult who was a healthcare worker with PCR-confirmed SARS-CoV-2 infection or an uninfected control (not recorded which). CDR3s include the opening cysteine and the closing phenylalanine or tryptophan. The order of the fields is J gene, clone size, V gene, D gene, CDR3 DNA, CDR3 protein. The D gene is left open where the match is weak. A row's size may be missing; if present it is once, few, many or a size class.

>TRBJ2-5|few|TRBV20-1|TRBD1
TGCAGTGCAGAAGAGGACAGGGGGCCGGGAGAGACCCAGTACTTC
CSAEEDRGPGETQYF
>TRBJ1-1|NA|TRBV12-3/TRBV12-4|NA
TGTGCCAGCAGTTTAGGGGGGTGGGAAGCTTTCTTT
CASSLGGWEAFF
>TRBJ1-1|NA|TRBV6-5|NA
TGTGCCAGCAGTTATATCGCTCAGGGAAACACTGAAGCTTTCTTT
CASSYIAQGNTEAFF
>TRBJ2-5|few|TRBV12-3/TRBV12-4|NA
TGTGCCAGCAGTTTGGGGACGGGAGAGACCCAGTACTTC
CASSLGTGETQYF
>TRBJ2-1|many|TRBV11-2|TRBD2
TGTGCCAGCAGCCTCGCGGCCCCGGGAGGGGTGTATGAGCAGTTCTTC
CASSLAAPGGVYEQFF
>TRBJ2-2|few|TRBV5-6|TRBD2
TGTGCCAGCAGCTGGGGACTAGCGGCGAACACCGGGGAGCTGTTTTTT
CASSWGLAANTGELFF
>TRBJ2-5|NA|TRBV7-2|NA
TGTGCCAGCAGCTTATGGGGCCACGAGACCCAGTACTTC
CASSLWGHETQYF
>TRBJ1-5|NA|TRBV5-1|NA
TGCGCCAGCAGCTTGGACCATCGGGGAAATCAGCCCCAGCATTTT
CASSLDHRGNQPQHF
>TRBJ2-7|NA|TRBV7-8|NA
TGTGCCAGCAGCCCAGGGCTCGGCGTTGCGTACGAGCAGTACTTC
CASSPGLGVAYEQYF
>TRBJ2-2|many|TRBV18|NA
TGTGCCAGCTCACCACCGAATCCCGGGGAGCTGTTTTTT
CASSPPNPGELFF
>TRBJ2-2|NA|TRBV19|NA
TGTGCCAGTACCCGACGCCGCGGGGACACCGGGGAGCTGTTTTTT
CASTRRRGDTGELFF
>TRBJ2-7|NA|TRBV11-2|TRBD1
TGTGCCAGCAGCCGGACAGGGACCTCCTACGAGCAGTACTTC
CASSRTGTSYEQYF
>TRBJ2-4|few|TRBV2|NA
TGTGCCAGCAGTGAATCTCCCCCAGGGCTAGCCGTAAACATTCAGTACTTC
CASSESPPGLAVNIQYF
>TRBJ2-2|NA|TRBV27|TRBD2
TGTGCCAGCAGTTTCCTGGCGGGAGGTTCCGGGGAGCTGTTTTTT
CASSFLAGGSGELFF
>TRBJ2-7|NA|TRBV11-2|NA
TGTGCCAGCAGCAGAAACCAGGGTCTCTCCTACGAGCAGTACTTC
CASSRNQGLSYEQYF
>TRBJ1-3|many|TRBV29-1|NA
TGCAGCGTCACAGTTTTTGGAAACACCATATATTTT
CSVTVFGNTIYF
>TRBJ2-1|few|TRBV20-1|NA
TGCAGTGCTAGAGATCAGAACCTCAAGGTGGTTATGTTCTTC
CSARDQNLKVVMFF
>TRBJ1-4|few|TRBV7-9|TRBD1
TGTGCCAGCAGCGCGGGACAGGGGCAGGAAAAACTGTTTTTT
CASSAGQGQEKLFF
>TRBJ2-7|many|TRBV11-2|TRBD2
TGTGCCAGCAGCTTAGAGAGCGGGACCAACGAGCAGTACTTC
CASSLESGTNEQYF
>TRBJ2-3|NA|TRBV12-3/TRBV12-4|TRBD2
TGTGCCAGCAGTTTCGGACTAGCGGAGGATACGCAGTATTTT
CASSFGLAEDTQYF
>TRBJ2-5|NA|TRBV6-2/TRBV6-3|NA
TGTGCCAGCAGTTACGCCGGGGCTGCCCAAGAGACCCAGTACTTC
CASSYAGAAQETQYF
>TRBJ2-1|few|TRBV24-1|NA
TGTGCCACCAGTGTCCCTGTGGCGGGCCACAATGAGCAGTTCTTC
CATSVPVAGHNEQFF
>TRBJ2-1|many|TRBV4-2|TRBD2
TGTGCCAGCAGCCAACAACTAGCGGGAGGTTCCTACAATGAGCAGTTCTTC
CASSQQLAGGSYNEQFF
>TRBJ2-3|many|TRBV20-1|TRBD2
TGCAGTGCTAGACGACTAGCGGGAGGCACAGATACGCAGTATTTT
CSARRLAGGTDTQYF
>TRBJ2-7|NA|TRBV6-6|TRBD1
TGTGCCAGCAGTTACTCCCTTGGACAGGGTCTCCACGAGCAGTACTTC
CASSYSLGQGLHEQYF
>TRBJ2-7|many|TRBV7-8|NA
TGTGCCAGCAGCAGCGGACCACCGAGGGAGCAGTACTTC
CASSSGPPREQYF
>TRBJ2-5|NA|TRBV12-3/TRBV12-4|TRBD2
TGTGCCTGCAAACCGGGACTAGCTCCCCCGAGGAGAGGGACCCAGTACTTC
CACKPGLAPPRRGTQYF
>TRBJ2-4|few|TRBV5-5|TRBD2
TGTGCCAGCAGCTTGCCGGCTAGCGGAAACATTCAGTACTTC
CASSLPASGNIQYF
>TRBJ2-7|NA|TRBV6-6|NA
TGTGCCAGCAGTAGGAGCGGGTACGAGCAGTACTTC
CASSRSGYEQYF
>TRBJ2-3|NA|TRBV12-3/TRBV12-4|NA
TGTGCCAGCAGTTTCGGGGGTATGAGCACAGATACGCAGTATTTT
CASSFGGMSTDTQYF
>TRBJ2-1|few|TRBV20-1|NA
TGCAGTGCCATCGACTGGGGCAATGAGCAGTTCTTC
CSAIDWGNEQFF
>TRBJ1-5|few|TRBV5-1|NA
TGCGCCAGCAGCTTGGTGGGGGCCCGAGATCAGCCCCAGCATTTT
CASSLVGARDQPQHF
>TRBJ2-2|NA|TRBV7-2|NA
TGTGCCAGCGCTCAGGGGGGTTTATTCGGGGAGCTGTTTTTT
CASAQGGLFGELFF
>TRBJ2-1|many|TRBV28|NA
TGTGCCAGCAGTTTAGTTCCTGTAGGGGTGATGGATGAGCAGTTCTTC
CASSLVPVGVMDEQFF
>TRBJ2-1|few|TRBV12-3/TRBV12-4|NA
TGTGCCAGCAGCTCCAGGTTCGATGAGCAGTTCTTC
CASSSRFDEQFF
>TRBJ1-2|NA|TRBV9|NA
TGTGCCAGCAGCGTAGATTTACTCAACTATGGCTACACCTTC
CASSVDLLNYGYTF
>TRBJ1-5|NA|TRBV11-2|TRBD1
TGTGCCAGCAGGGCCGGGACAGGGGATTATAGCAATCAGCCCCAGCATTTT
CASRAGTGDYSNQPQHF
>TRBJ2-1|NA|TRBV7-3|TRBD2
TGTGCCAGCGCTTCGGCGGGAGTCAGTGGGGATGAGCAGTTCTTC
CASASAGVSGDEQFF
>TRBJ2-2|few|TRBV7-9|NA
TGTGCCAGCAGGCCGGACTGGAACACCGGGGAGCTGTTTTTT
CASRPDWNTGELFF
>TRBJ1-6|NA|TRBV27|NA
TGTGCCAGCCGACCCGGGACCCCGTATCAGGATTCACCCCTCCACTTT
CASRPGTPYQDSPLHF